Listed below are T cell receptor beta chains from one sample, sequenced in a study of blood T cell repertoires in COVID-19. Clones were sequenced by immunoSEQ multiplex PCR, and TCRdb holds only the in-frame ones, with some missing. Of some 150,000 clones in the sample, around 84% were seen once. Sequenced sample: peripheral blood. The receptors were gathered from a man in his sixties with active or convalescent COVID-19. Both conserved end residues are part of each CDR3. Each record gives: V gene, J gene, CDR3 protein.

TRBV5-5	TRBJ2-1	CASSDPTGNEQFF
TRBV7-9	TRBJ2-7	CASSLGTVNEQYF
TRBV19	TRBJ2-7	CASSFQGGEQYF
TRBV19	TRBJ2-7	CASTLAGGSHEQYF
TRBV27	TRBJ1-1	CASSAGQGWTEAFF
TRBV7-8	TRBJ2-1	CASSPRRSRGFSEQFF
TRBV4-2	TRBJ1-1	CASSLRQGNTEAFF
TRBV3-1/TRBV3-2	TRBJ2-1	CASSQERAGANEQFF
TRBV6-5	TRBJ2-3	CASRGLVDTQYF
TRBV6-6	TRBJ2-7	CASSYSPPGLDYEQYF
TRBV18	TRBJ2-7	CASSAQGETYEQYF
TRBV7-2	TRBJ1-3	CASSFMDRAGNTIYF
TRBV10-3	TRBJ2-7	CAISEGQGHEQYF
TRBV6-2/TRBV6-3	TRBJ2-5	CASSYSLWGVETQYF
TRBV27	TRBJ1-1	CASSLATYRGSTEAFF
TRBV7-9	TRBJ2-2	CASSLGQGLSGAGELFF
TRBV30	TRBJ2-7	CASLKQGVDSYEQYF
TRBV28	TRBJ2-1	CASSSPGTSGRRKQFF
TRBV6-5	TRBJ1-2	CASSYGTGGGYTF
TRBV18	TRBJ1-5	CASSPGQDSPQHF
TRBV19	TRBJ1-1	CASSLTRGDTEAFF
TRBV19	TRBJ2-7	CASSWGAGSAYEQYF
TRBV25-1	TRBJ1-4	CASGGQGAEKLFF
TRBV30	TRBJ1-2	CAWRPRTGLRGYTF
TRBV27	TRBJ2-2	CASSSGFPPGELFF
TRBV3-1/TRBV3-2	TRBJ2-2	CATRPDNTGELFF
TRBV2	TRBJ1-3	CASSEQIGRGSGNTIYF
TRBV4-1	TRBJ2-1	CASSQDPPFGTSGSSEQFF
TRBV4-1	TRBJ2-7	CASSPGQAYEQYF
TRBV5-4	TRBJ2-7	CASSLVGRSVAKTYEQYF
TRBV7-2	TRBJ2-4	CASSPTSGRARAKNIQYF
TRBV18	TRBJ1-5	CASSPTGGQGGQPQHF
TRBV5-1	TRBJ2-7	CASRTGFGYEQYF
TRBV4-2	TRBJ2-7	CASSQDRRGLAGGRDEQYF
TRBV6-5	TRBJ1-1	CASSPGEYEAFF
TRBV28	TRBJ2-7	CASSSTGTGSYEQYF
TRBV28	TRBJ2-7	CASSLGGGLAESYEQYF
TRBV10-3	TRBJ1-5	CAIIGRGDQPQHF
TRBV6-2/TRBV6-3	TRBJ2-1	CASSSRVAGSYNEQFF
TRBV19	TRBJ1-2	CATYLEGHGYTF
TRBV5-4	TRBJ2-2	CASSSLAGGTGELFF
TRBV24-1	TRBJ1-5	CATSTRGLGNQPQHF
TRBV19	TRBJ1-2	CASSNEGWGNYGYTF
TRBV4-2	TRBJ1-2	CASSPRRGQERSYGYTF
TRBV3-1/TRBV3-2	TRBJ2-7	CASSARLASSSYEQYF